The clone carrying this TCR beta chain was picked up a small number of times. The junction departs from germline at one end; a sequencing error may be responsible. This entry is derived from a study of T cells in Graves' hyperthyroidism and ophthalmopathy. This CDR3 is 18 amino acids long. Per the germline V gene, CDR1 is PRHDT and CDR2 is FYEKMQ (reference sequence). TCR beta CDR3 region amplification was performed from RNA transcripts. During a first-round RT-PCR of the TCR CDR3, the HTBI primer set was used. TCRdb reprocessed the multiplex PCR reads with MiXCR, giving one entry per CDR3 protein. This repertoire shows 500,000 to 600,000 distinct CDR3 sequences, about 20% found once; its top ten account for about 45%.

The origin of this receptor is a middle-aged man with Graves' ophthalmopathy. The sample consisted of blood. The chain recombines TRBV13 with TRBJ2-4, with TRBD2 matching 12 bases. The CDR3 sequence: CASSLMTSGSGSKNIQCF. In nucleotides, the CDR3 is TGTGCCAGCAGCTTAATGACTAGCGGGAGTGGGTCCAAAAACATTCAGTGCTTC.